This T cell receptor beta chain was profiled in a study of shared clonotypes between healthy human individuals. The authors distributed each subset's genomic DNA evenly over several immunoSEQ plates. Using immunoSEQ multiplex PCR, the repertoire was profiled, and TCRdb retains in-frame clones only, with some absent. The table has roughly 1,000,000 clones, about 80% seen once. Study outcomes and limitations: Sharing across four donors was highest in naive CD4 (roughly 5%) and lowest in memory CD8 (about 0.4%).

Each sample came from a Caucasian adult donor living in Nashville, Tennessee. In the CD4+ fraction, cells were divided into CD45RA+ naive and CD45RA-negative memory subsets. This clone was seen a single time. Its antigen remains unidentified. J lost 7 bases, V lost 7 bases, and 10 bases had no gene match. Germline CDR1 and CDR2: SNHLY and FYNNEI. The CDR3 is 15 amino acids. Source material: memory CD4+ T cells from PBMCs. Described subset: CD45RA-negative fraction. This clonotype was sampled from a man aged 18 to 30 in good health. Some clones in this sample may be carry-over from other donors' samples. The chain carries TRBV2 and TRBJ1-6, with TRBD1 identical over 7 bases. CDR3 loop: CASKPDRAGNSPLHF. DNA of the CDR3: TGTGCCAGCAAGCCCGACAGGGCAGGGAATTCACCCCTCCACTTT.